This T cell receptor beta chain was sequenced in a study of T cell responses to AZD1222 COVID-19 vaccine. Germline assignment: CDR1 SEHNR and CDR2 FQNEAQ (reference sequence). V dropped 6 bases and J dropped 1; count of bases not matched to a gene: 7. The CDR3 runs 15 residues. Clones were sequenced by immunoSEQ multiplex PCR, and TCRdb holds only the in-frame ones, with some missing. The table includes about 150,000 clones, roughly nine tenths detected once. This receptor was identified in an adult in good health. The sequencing here drew on peripheral blood, taken on day 0 of MenACWY control vaccination. The chain recombines TRBV7-9 with TRBJ2-7; 9 bases line up with TRBD1. CDR3: CASSYPGQGSYEQYF. In nucleotides, the CDR3 is TGTGCCAGCAGTTACCCGGGACAGGGATCCTACGAGCAGTACTTC.